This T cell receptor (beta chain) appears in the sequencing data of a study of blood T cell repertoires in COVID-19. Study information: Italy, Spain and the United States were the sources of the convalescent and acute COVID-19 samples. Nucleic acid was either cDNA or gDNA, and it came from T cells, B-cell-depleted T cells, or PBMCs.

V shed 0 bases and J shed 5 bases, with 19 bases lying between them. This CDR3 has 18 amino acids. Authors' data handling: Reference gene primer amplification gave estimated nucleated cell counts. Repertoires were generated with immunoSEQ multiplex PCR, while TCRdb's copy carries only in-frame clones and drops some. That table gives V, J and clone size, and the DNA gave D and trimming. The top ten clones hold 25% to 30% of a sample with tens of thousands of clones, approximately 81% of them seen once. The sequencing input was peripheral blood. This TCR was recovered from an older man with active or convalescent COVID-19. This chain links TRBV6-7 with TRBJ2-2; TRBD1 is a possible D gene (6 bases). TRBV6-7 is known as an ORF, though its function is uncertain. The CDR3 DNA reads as TGTGCCAGCAGTTACTCGGTTGTGTGGGGGCGCAGGACCGGGGAGCTGTTTTTT. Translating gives CASSYSVVWGRRTGELFF.